The rows below give T cell receptor beta chains drawn from one sample of a study of immune evolution from preneoplasia to lung adenocarcinoma. Sequencing was performed with immunoSEQ multiplex PCR; in TCRdb, only in-frame clones are kept and a portion is missing. The repertoire holds some 11,000 clones, with 82% as singletons. Specimen: FFPE minimally invasive lung adenocarcinoma tissue. These receptors were taken from a person aged 65 to 85 with lung adenocarcinoma. The CDR3 runs from the conserved cysteine through the conserved F or W. A D gene is named only where the DNA matches it firmly. Clone size, where shown, is once, few, many, or a class for clones that have expanded.

D	V	J	size	DNA	CDR3
TRBD1	TRBV7-9	TRBJ2-7	-	TGTGCCAGCAGCAGATACAGGGGGCATGGGTTTTACGAGCAGTACTTC	CASSRYRGHGFYEQYF
TRBD1	TRBV7-6	TRBJ1-6	-	TGTGCCAGCAGCTCGCGCGGACAGGGACGTATATCACCCCTCCACTTT	CASSSRGQGRISPLHF
TRBD1	TRBV19	TRBJ2-5	-	TGTGCCAGTAGTGGGACAGGGGGCGCGAAGACCCAGTACTTC	CASSGTGGAKTQYF
-	TRBV9	TRBJ1-3	-	TGTGCCAGCAGCGTAAGAAGGGGGGGCACTGGAAACACCATATATTTT	CASSVRRGGTGNTIYF
-	TRBV5-1	TRBJ2-2	once	TGCGCCAGCAGCTTGGATCCCGGCCTCACCGGGGAGCTGTTTTTT	CASSLDPGLTGELFF
-	TRBV19	TRBJ1-5	-	TGTGCCAGCAGCCGGGACGGTAGCAATCAGCCCCAGCATTTT	CASSRDGSNQPQHF
-	TRBV27	TRBJ2-7	-	TGTGCCTCCTGTCATCAGTCCGGGGGCGCCTCCTACGAGCAGTACTTC	CASCHQSGGASYEQYF
-	TRBV15	TRBJ1-5	-	TGTGCCACCAGCAGAGAGTTGGCAGGGGAACCCAATCAGCCCCAGCATTTT	CATSRELAGEPNQPQHF
-	TRBV6-1	TRBJ1-5	-	TGTGCCAGCAGCGGATTGGACAGTCGGAATCAGCCCCAGCATTTT	CASSGLDSRNQPQHF
-	TRBV9	TRBJ1-1	-	TGTGCCAGCAGCGTAGGTCCCCTCGCGGACACTGAAGCTTTCTTT	CASSVGPLADTEAFF
-	TRBV6-6	TRBJ1-2	-	TGTGCCAGCAGTTACTTATCCGGGGGCTACACCTTC	CASSYLSGGYTF
-	TRBV5-6	TRBJ2-6	-	TGTGCCAGCAGCTTCCCGGAGAGGAACTCTGGGGCCAACGTCCTGACTTTC	CASSFPERNSGANVLTF
-	TRBV28	TRBJ2-2	once	TGTGCCAGCGTACAGGGTATAAACACCGGGGAGCTGTTTTTT	CASVQGINTGELFF
TRBD1	TRBV5-4	TRBJ1-2	-	TGTGCCAGCAGCTTCTTGGACAGGGAGTTTGGCTACACCTTC	CASSFLDREFGYTF
-	TRBV29-1	TRBJ2-2	-	TGCAGCGTTCAGTCAGGGGCCGGGGAGCTGTTTTTT	CSVQSGAGELFF
TRBD1	TRBV2	TRBJ2-5	-	TGTGCGAACGGGCAGGGGGCGCGAGAGACCCAGTACTTC	CANGQGARETQYF
-	TRBV4-1	TRBJ2-3	-	TGCGCCAGCAGCCAAGGGGTCCTAGCCGGCACAGATACGCAGTATTTT	CASSQGVLAGTDTQYF
-	TRBV27	TRBJ2-1	few	TGTGCCACGTGGGGTGCGGGTCTTTATGAGCAGTTCTTC	CATWGAGLYEQFF
-	TRBV2	TRBJ1-1	-	TGTGCCAGCAGGGAGACCCAAAATGTTTTCTTT	CASRETQNVFF
TRBD1	TRBV2	TRBJ2-3	-	TGTGCCAGCAGACAGGGGATGGGCCCAGATACGCAGTATTTT	CASRQGMGPDTQYF
-	TRBV9	TRBJ2-2	-	TGTGCCAGCAGCCCCAGTATGGCGTCCGGGGAGCTGTTTTTT	CASSPSMASGELFF
-	TRBV2	TRBJ1-5	-	TGTGCCAGCAGTGTGGACATTAATCAGCCCCAGCATTTT	CASSVDINQPQHF